These 10 T cell receptor beta chains were all obtained from the same sample, sequenced in a study of sequential checkpoint blockade in melanoma. Clones were read by immunoSEQ multiplex PCR, and TCRdb kept only the in-frame ones, dropping some. Here the sample spans under 3,000 clones, over 15% being singletons. Treatment defined: randomized to nivolumab then ipilimumab (arm A) or the reverse (arm B). The source material was tumor tissue (inferred from file names), sampled from a patient given nivolumab and ipilimumab in sequence. The source is a human donor with melanoma.

V and J are TRBV19 and TRBJ2-4; D assignment may be TRBD1 or TRBD2 (6 bases each). This CDR3 comprises 15 residues. Germline-derived CDR1 and CDR2 are LNHDA and SQIVND (reference sequence). Trimming removed 3 bases from V and 4 bases from J, with 13 bases in between. The CDR3 reads CASSMGGRSKNIQYF. Here the CDR3 DNA reads TGTGCCAGTAGTATGGGGGGCCGGTCTAAAAACATTCAGTACTTC.

This rearrangement joins TRBV5-1 to TRBJ2-2; tentative D call: TRBD1 (6 bases). Germline V gene data show CDR1 as SGHRS and CDR2 as YFSETQ. This CDR3 is built from 16 residues. Trimming took off 1 base at V and 0 bases at J, with 10 bases between the two ends. DNA for the CDR3: TGCGCCAGCAGCTTGTCCGGACAGACGAACACCGGGGAGCTGTTTTTT. Its protein product is CASSLSGQTNTGELFF. Full variable domain (remainder filled in from reference TRBV5-1 and TRBJ2-2): KAGVTQTPRYLIKTRGQQVTLSCSPISGHRSVSWYQQTPGQGLQFLFEYFSETQRNKGNFPGRFSGRQFSNSRSEMNVSTLELGDSALYLCASSLSGQTNTGELFFGEGSRLTVL.

Only a few counts were recorded for this clone. The J gene is TRBJ1-2, the V gene TRBV4-1, with 7 bases aligning to TRBD1. Germline CDR1 MGHRA, CDR2 YSYEKL. This CDR3 spans 12 amino acids. V trimming: 4 bases; J trimming: 8 bases; junction bases outside the gene matches: 4. In DNA form, the CDR3 reads TGCGCCAGCAGCCCGCGGACAGGCGGCTACACCTTC. Amino acid sequence: CASSPRTGGYTF.

In its sample, this clone is large. The genes are TRBV11-3 and TRBJ2-1; maybe TRBD2 (6 bases). Germline V gene lookup returns CDR1 SGHNT and CDR2 YENEEA. The CDR3 extends over 17 amino acids. With 3 bases removed from V and 5 bases from J, the gap between germline ends came to 20 bases. The chain's CDR3 is CASSFRLRATGDNEQFF. In nucleotides, the CDR3 is TGTGCCAGCAGCTTTCGGCTCCGGGCGACGGGGGACAATGAGCAGTTCTTC.

This chain links TRBV5-1 with TRBJ1-2, with 7 bases aligning to TRBD1. The CDR3 length is 15 residues. Unmatched junction bases numbered 13, after V lost 3 bases and J lost 8 bases. Looked up from germline, CDR1 is SGHRS and CDR2 is YFSETQ. For the CDR3, the DNA is TGCGCCAGCAGCTCGGACCCCGGGACAGCGGGCGGCTACACCTTC. Amino acid sequence: CASSSDPGTAGGYTF.

This clone came up a few times. Here the CDR3 reads CASSRGLARTDTQYF. CDR3 nucleotides: TGTGCCAGCAGCCGGGGACTAGCCCGCACAGATACGCAGTATTTT. V usage is TRBV11-3 and J usage is TRBJ2-3, with TRBD2 matching over 9 bases. Germline trimming cut 5 bases from V and 1 base from J; bases unmatched to any gene: 4. Germline V CDR1 and CDR2: SGHNT, YENEEA. The CDR3 sequence is 15 residues long.

A few counts support this clone. The CDR3 region is CASSAGQYNSPLHF. CDR3 nucleotides: TGTGCCAGCAGTGCGGGACAGTATAATTCACCCCTCCACTTT. The chain links TRBV6-8 to TRBJ1-6; 7 nucleotides agree with TRBD1. The CDR3 loop spans 14 amino acids. Germline trimming cut 5 bases from V and 4 bases from J; bases unmatched to any gene: 2. CDR1 is MNHGY and CDR2 is SAAAGT in the germline V gene.

This clone has a count of ten or more. The chain carries TRBV11-3 and TRBJ1-5; 10 nucleotides agree with TRBD1. Germline V lookup: CDR1 SGHNT, CDR2 YENEEA. V dropped 6 bases and J dropped 4; count of bases not matched to a gene: 6. The CDR3 has 15 amino acids. For the CDR3, the DNA is TGTGCCAGCAGTTTGGACAGGGGGTGGAATCAGCCCCAGCATTTT. It is translated as CASSLDRGWNQPQHF.

This clone was seen ten or more times. This chain joins TRBV9 and TRBJ2-7; the D gene is possibly TRBD1 (5 bases). The V end lost 4 bases, the J end lost 3 bases, and 8 bases lay between the germline ends. Germline V gene lookup returns CDR1 SGDLS and CDR2 YYNGEE. The CDR3 has 12 amino acids. CDR3 sequence (DNA): TGTGCCAGCAGCTCTCAGGGCTACGAGCAGTACTTC. Translated, it gives CASSSQGYEQYF.

The J gene is TRBJ1-1, the V gene TRBV6-8, with no clear D. V was shortened by 2 bases and J by 10 bases, with 17 bases between the two germline ends. Germline CDR1 reads MNHGY; CDR2 reads SAAAGT. The CDR3 contains 14 residues. Here the CDR3 DNA reads TGTGCCAGCAGTTACCATCAGGAGGGAAAAGGAGCTTTCTTT. This gives the protein CASSYHQEGKGAFF.